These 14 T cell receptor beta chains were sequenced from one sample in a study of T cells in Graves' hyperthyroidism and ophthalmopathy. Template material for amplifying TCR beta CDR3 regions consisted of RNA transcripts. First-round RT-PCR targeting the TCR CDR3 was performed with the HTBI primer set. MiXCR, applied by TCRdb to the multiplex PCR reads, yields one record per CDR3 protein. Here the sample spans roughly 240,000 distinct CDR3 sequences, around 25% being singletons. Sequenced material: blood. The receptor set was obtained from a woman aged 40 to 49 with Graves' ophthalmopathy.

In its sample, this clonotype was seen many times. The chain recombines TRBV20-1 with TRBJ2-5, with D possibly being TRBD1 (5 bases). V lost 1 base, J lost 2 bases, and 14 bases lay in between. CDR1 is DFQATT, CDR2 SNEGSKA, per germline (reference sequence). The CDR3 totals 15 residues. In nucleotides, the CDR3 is TGCAGTGCTAGAGTCGCGTTGGGGCCTCAAGAGACCCAGTACTTC. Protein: CSARVALGPQETQYF.

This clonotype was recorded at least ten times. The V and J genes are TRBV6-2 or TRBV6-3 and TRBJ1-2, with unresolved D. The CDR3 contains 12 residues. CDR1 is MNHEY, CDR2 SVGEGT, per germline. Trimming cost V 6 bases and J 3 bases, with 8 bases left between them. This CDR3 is CASSLDYYGYTF. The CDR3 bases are TGTGCCAGCAGCCTCGACTACTATGGCTACACCTTC.

DNA of the CDR3: TGTGCCACCGGTATCCCTAGCAATCAGCCCCAGCATTTT. It translates to CATGIPSNQPQHF. The chain combines TRBV6-1 with TRBJ1-5; no clear D. The CDR3 extends over 13 amino acids. Germline-derived CDR1 and CDR2 are MNHNS and SASEGT. Trimming took 10 bases from V and 0 from J, leaving 10 bases between them.

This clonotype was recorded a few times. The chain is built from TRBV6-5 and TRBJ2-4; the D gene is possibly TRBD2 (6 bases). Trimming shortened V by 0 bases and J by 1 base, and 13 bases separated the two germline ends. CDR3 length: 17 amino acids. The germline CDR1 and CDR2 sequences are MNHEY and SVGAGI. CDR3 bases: TGTGCCAGCAGTTACTCGCGGGATGGTCTGGCCAAAAACATTCAGTACTTC. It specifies CASSYSRDGLAKNIQYF.

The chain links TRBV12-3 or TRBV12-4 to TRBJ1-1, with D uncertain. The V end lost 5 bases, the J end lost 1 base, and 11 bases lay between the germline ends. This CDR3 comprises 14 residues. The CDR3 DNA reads TGTGCCAGCAGTCCCCCGCCGGGGAACACTGAAGCTTTCTTT. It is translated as CASSPPPGNTEAFF.

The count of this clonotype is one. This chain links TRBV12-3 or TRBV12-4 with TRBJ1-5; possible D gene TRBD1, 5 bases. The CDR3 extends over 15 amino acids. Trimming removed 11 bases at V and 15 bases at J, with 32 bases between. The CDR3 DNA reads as TGTGCCGGCACCTCCACGCCCCGGGGCAGGGACGCCCGGCATTTT. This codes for CAGTSTPRGRDARHF.

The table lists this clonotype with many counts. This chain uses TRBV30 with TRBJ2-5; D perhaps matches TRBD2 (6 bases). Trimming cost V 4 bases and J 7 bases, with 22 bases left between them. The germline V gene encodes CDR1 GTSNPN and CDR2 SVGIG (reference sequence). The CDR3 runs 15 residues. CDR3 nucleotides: TGTGCCTGGACCGGCCCCGAGCGGGCTAAAGGGACCCAGTACTTC. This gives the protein CAWTGPERAKGTQYF.

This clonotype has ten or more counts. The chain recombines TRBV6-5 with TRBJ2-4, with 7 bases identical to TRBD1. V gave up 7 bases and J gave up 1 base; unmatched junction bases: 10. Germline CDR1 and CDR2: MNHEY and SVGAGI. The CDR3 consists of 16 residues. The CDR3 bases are TGTGCCAGCACTTTCGGCACAGGGGTGGCCAAAAACATTCAGTACTTC. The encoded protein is CASTFGTGVAKNIQYF.

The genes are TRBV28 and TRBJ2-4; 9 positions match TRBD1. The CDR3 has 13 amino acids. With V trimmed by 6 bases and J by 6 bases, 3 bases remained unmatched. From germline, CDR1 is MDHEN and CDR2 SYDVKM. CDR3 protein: CASRTGGGNIQYF. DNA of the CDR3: TGTGCCAGCAGGACAGGGGGAGGAAACATTCAGTACTTC.

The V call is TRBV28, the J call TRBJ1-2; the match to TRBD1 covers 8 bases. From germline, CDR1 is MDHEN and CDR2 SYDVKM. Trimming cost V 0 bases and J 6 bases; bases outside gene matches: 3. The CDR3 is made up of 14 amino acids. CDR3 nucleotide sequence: TGTGCCAGCAGTTTATGGGACAGGGAGGATGGCTACACCTTC. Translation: CASSLWDREDGYTF.

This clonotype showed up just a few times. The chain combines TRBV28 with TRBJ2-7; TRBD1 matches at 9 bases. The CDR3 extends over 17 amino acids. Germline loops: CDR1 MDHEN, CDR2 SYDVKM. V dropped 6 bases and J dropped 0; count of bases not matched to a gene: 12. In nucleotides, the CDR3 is TGTGCCAGCAGCCCTCGGACAGGGGCCTCCACCTCCTACGAGCAGTACTTC. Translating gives CASSPRTGASTSYEQYF.

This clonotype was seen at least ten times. CDR3 region: CASRNGRGYGNTIYF. The CDR3 DNA reads as TGTGCCAGCAGGAATGGCAGGGGGTATGGAAACACCATATATTTT. The chain couples TRBV7-2 to TRBJ1-3; 7 nucleotides agree with TRBD1. J was trimmed by 3 bases and V by 6 bases; bases with no gene match: 8. Germline lookup yields CDR1 SGHTA and CDR2 FQGNSA. This CDR3 is built from 15 residues.

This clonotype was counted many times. CDR3 in amino acids: CSASSISDEQFF. For the CDR3, the DNA is TGCAGTGCTAGTTCAATTAGCGATGAGCAGTTCTTC. This rearrangement joins TRBV20-1 to TRBJ2-1, with TRBD2 as a possible D gene (5 bases). Germline lookup yields CDR1 DFQATT and CDR2 SNEGSKA (reference sequence). Trimming shortened V by 3 bases and J by 8 bases, and 11 bases separated the two germline ends. CDR3 length: 12 residues.

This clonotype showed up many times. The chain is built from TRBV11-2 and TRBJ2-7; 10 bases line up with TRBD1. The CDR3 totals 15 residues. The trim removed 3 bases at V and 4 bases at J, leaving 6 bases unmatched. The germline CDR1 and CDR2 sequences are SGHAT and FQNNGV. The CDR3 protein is CASSLQGQGTYEQYF. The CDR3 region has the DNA TGTGCCAGCAGCTTGCAGGGACAGGGGACATACGAGCAGTACTTC. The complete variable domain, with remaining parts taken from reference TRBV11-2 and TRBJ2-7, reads EAGVAQSPRYKIIEKRQSVAFWCNPISGHATLYWYQQILGQGPKLLIQFQNNGVVDDSQLPKDRFSAERLKGVDSTLKIQPAKLEDSAVYLCASSLQGQGTYEQYFGPGTRLTVT.